This passage covers 11 T cell receptor beta chains from one sample sequenced in a study of tissue T cells after allogeneic stem cell transplantation. The assay was immunoSEQ multiplex PCR, and TCRdb's table has in-frame clones only and misses some. The sample has some 25,000 clones; around 79% are singletons. The sequenced sample was tissue from the ileum, obtained at autopsy. Source of these receptors: a female donor over 55 with lung cancer.

This chain connects TRBV5-1 to TRBJ2-1; D is perhaps TRBD1 or TRBD2 (6 bases each). This CDR3 contains 14 residues. Trimming shortened V by 4 bases and J by 2 bases, and 10 bases separated the two germline ends. Germline values: CDR1 SGHRS, CDR2 YFSETQ. DNA of the CDR3: TGCGCCAGCAGCCCGGGGGACACCTACAATGAGCAGTTCTTC. Amino acid sequence: CASSPGDTYNEQFF.

DNA of the CDR3: TGTGCCACCAGCAGAGGCCTGAACCGAGCGGGAGGAATAGATACGCAGTATTTT. This encodes CATSRGLNRAGGIDTQYF. J is TRBJ2-3 and V is TRBV15; 9 bases are a match to TRBD2. Germline values: CDR1 LNHNV, CDR2 YYDKDF (reference sequence). V lost 1 base, J lost 5 bases, and 13 bases stayed unmatched. The CDR3 totals 18 residues.

In this sample, this clone turned up once. V gene TRBV7-2 combines with J gene TRBJ1-2, with 9 nucleotides matching TRBD1. The junction had 11 bases not matched to a gene; V was cut back by 5 bases and J by 7 bases. Germline CDR1 SGHTA, CDR2 FQGNSA. The CDR3 is 15 residues long. CDR3 nucleotides: TGTGCCAGCAGCCTCCTGACAGGGGGATTAGGTGGCTACACCTTC. Amino acids: CASSLLTGGLGGYTF.

This sequence joins TRBV18 and TRBJ2-5, with D possibly matching TRBD1 (5 bases). V was cut by 0 bases and J by 1 base, with 15 bases left in between. Germline V gene sequence: CDR1 KGHSH, CDR2 LQKENI. This CDR3 spans 17 amino acids. DNA of the CDR3: TGTGCCAGCTCACCACCAGGGGTAGAGGTGTTCCAAGAGACCCAGTACTTC. It translates to CASSPPGVEVFQETQYF.

The V and J genes are TRBV4-1 and TRBJ2-5; no firm D call. V was cut by 1 base and J by 2 bases, with 11 bases left in between. The CDR3 runs to 15 residues. Looked up from germline, CDR1 is MGHRA and CDR2 is YSYEKL. The CDR3 spells CASSQGRLPQETQYF. The CDR3 coding sequence is TGCGCCAGCAGCCAAGGGCGCCTGCCGCAAGAGACCCAGTACTTC.

The rearrangement uses TRBV9 and TRBJ2-3; 8 nucleotides align to TRBD2. Germline-derived CDR1 and CDR2 are SGDLS and YYNGEE. V was pared by 4 bases and J by 5 bases, with 9 bases of the junction left unmatched. The CDR3 length is 15 residues. CDR3 amino acids: CASSPRARGEDTQYF. CDR3 DNA sequence: TGTGCCAGCAGCCCCCGGGCGCGGGGGGAAGATACGCAGTATTTT. The full variable domain, rest sourced from reference TRBV9 and TRBJ2-3, is DSGVTQTPKHLITATGQRVTLRCSPRSGDLSVYWYQQSLDQGLQFLIQYYNGEERAKGNILERFSAQQFPDLHSELNLSSLELGDSALYFCASSPRARGEDTQYFGPGTRLTVL.

The chain carries TRBV7-3 and TRBJ2-7; D is perhaps TRBD1 (6 bases). The CDR3 runs 14 residues. Germline CDR1 is SGHTA and CDR2 is FQGTGA. Trimming took 5 bases from V and 5 from J, leaving 16 bases between them. DNA for the CDR3: TGTGCCAGCAGCCCCCGGACAGACGCGGACGAGCAGTACTTC. This codes for CASSPRTDADEQYF.

V and J are TRBV18 and TRBJ1-4; D is ambiguous. Trimming left V 6 bases short and J 6 bases short, with 11 bases between. This CDR3 is built from 13 residues. CDR1 is KGHSH and CDR2 is LQKENI in the germline V gene. The CDR3 region has the DNA TGTGCCAGCTCCCGCAATATGGATGAAAAACTGTTTTTT. Its protein is CASSRNMDEKLFF.

This clone has just a few counts. The rearrangement uses TRBV5-1 and TRBJ2-4; 10 bases are a match to TRBD2. Trimming at V came to 0 bases and at J to 8 bases, leaving 8 bases not matched to a gene. The length of the CDR3 is 16 residues. Germline V gene lookup returns CDR1 SGHRS and CDR2 YFSETQ. CDR3 sequence (DNA): TGCGCCAGCAGCTTGGCCGCTAGCGGGAGAGGGTACATTCAGTACTTC. Translating it yields CASSLAASGRGYIQYF.

V and J are TRBV5-4 and TRBJ2-1; 13 bases agree with TRBD2. The junction had 8 bases not matched to a gene; V was cut back by 4 bases and J by 10 bases. The CDR3 is made up of 15 amino acids. Germline CDR1 reads SGHNT; CDR2 reads YYREEE (reference sequence). CDR3 in DNA: TGTGCCAGCAGCAGAGATGGACTAGCGGGAGTCGAGCAGTTCTTC. Its protein is CASSRDGLAGVEQFF.

This rearrangement joins TRBV7-3 to TRBJ2-1; TRBD2 agrees at 8 bases. This CDR3 spans 18 amino acids. With V trimmed by 6 bases and J by 7 bases, 20 bases remained unmatched. CDR1 and CDR2 (germline): SGHTA, FQGTGA. As DNA, the CDR3 is TGTGCCAGCAGGCCGGGACTAGTCCCCACTCTTGGAGGGAATGAGCAGTTCTTC. This encodes CASRPGLVPTLGGNEQFF.